The rows below give T cell receptor beta chains drawn from one sample of a study of blood T cell repertoires in COVID-19. Method: immunoSEQ multiplex PCR; TCRdb's copy keeps in-frame clones and lacks some. The table shows about 120,000 clones, with 90% occurring only once. Input material: peripheral blood. These receptors were collected from a human donor with active COVID-19. The donor label of this sample is uncertain. CDR3s include the opening cysteine and the closing phenylalanine or tryptophan. The D gene is left open where the match is weak. Not all rows give a size; the values are once, few, many and, for expanded clones, a class.

abundance: NA
j_gene: TRBJ2-1
d_gene: NA
v_gene: TRBV7-9
CDR3aa: CASSLVGFGGNEQFF
CDR3nt: TGTGCCAGCAGCTTAGTGGGTTTTGGGGGGAATGAGCAGTTCTTC

abundance: NA
j_gene: TRBJ2-1
d_gene: TRBD1
v_gene: TRBV6-6
CDR3aa: CASGTDSWNEQFF
CDR3nt: TGTGCCAGCGGGACAGACTCTTGGAATGAGCAGTTCTTC

abundance: few
j_gene: TRBJ1-5
d_gene: NA
v_gene: TRBV2
CDR3aa: CASTDSSNQPQHF
CDR3nt: TGTGCCAGCACGGACAGTAGCAATCAGCCCCAGCATTTT

abundance: NA
j_gene: TRBJ1-1
d_gene: NA
v_gene: TRBV27
CDR3aa: CASSFRGTEAFF
CDR3nt: TGTGCCAGCAGTTTTAGGGGTACTGAAGCTTTCTTT

abundance: NA
j_gene: TRBJ1-6
d_gene: NA
v_gene: TRBV7-6
CDR3aa: CASSLRDYSPLHF
CDR3nt: TGTGCCAGCAGCTTACGAGACTATTCACCCCTCCACTTT

abundance: NA
j_gene: TRBJ2-1
d_gene: NA
v_gene: TRBV28
CDR3aa: CASGRTEQFF
CDR3nt: TGTGCCAGCGGGAGAACTGAGCAGTTCTTC

abundance: NA
j_gene: TRBJ2-3
d_gene: TRBD1
v_gene: TRBV6-5
CDR3aa: CASSRTGGRDTQYF
CDR3nt: TGTGCCAGCTCTAGGACAGGGGGCAGGGATACGCAGTATTTT

abundance: once
j_gene: TRBJ1-2
d_gene: TRBD1
v_gene: TRBV10-3
CDR3aa: CAIRSDRGPGYTF
CDR3nt: TGTGCCATCAGATCCGACAGGGGGCCTGGCTACACCTTC

abundance: once
j_gene: TRBJ1-1
d_gene: TRBD1
v_gene: TRBV4-3
CDR3aa: CASSQGLLVRGRTEAFF
CDR3nt: TGCGCCAGCAGCCAAGGGCTCTTAGTCAGGGGGAGGACTGAAGCTTTCTTT

abundance: NA
j_gene: TRBJ2-4
d_gene: TRBD2
v_gene: TRBV20-1
CDR3aa: CSARGLARNVF
CDR3nt: TGCAGTGCTAGAGGACTAGCCAGGAACGTCTTC

abundance: NA
j_gene: TRBJ2-5
d_gene: TRBD1
v_gene: TRBV11-2
CDR3aa: CASRQGAWETQYF
CDR3nt: TGTGCCAGCAGACAGGGGGCTTGGGAGACCCAGTACTTC

abundance: NA
j_gene: TRBJ2-4
d_gene: NA
v_gene: TRBV6-6
CDR3aa: CASSYQGSAAKNIQYF
CDR3nt: TGTGCCAGCAGTTACCAGGGTTCGGCTGCCAAAAACATTCAGTACTTC

abundance: NA
j_gene: TRBJ2-5
d_gene: NA
v_gene: TRBV7-3
CDR3aa: CASSSVDGLQETQYF
CDR3nt: TGTGCCAGCAGCTCTGTGGACGGACTCCAAGAGACCCAGTACTTC

abundance: NA
j_gene: TRBJ1-5
d_gene: NA
v_gene: TRBV5-1
CDR3aa: CASSLDPSSNQPQHF
CDR3nt: TGCGCCAGCAGCTTGGATCCCAGTAGCAATCAGCCCCAGCATTTT

abundance: NA
j_gene: TRBJ2-3
d_gene: TRBD1
v_gene: TRBV10-3
CDR3aa: CAIGRQGPTDTQYF
CDR3nt: TGTGCCATCGGACGACAGGGCCCCACAGATACGCAGTATTTT

abundance: NA
j_gene: TRBJ2-1
d_gene: NA
v_gene: TRBV7-9
CDR3aa: CASSLPGRSYNEQFF
CDR3nt: TGTGCCAGCAGCTTACCCGGTCGCTCCTACAATGAGCAGTTCTTC

abundance: once
j_gene: TRBJ2-5
d_gene: TRBD1
v_gene: TRBV5-1
CDR3aa: CASSLEGQGVWETQYF
CDR3nt: TGCGCCAGCAGCTTGGAAGGACAGGGGGTATGGGAGACCCAGTACTTC

abundance: NA
j_gene: TRBJ2-6
d_gene: NA
v_gene: TRBV7-9
CDR3aa: CASSWYSSGANVLTF
CDR3nt: TGTGCCAGCAGCTGGTACAGCTCTGGGGCCAACGTCCTGACTTTC

abundance: NA
j_gene: TRBJ1-6
d_gene: NA
v_gene: TRBV9
CDR3aa: CASSVVGQNSPLHF
CDR3nt: TGTGCCAGCAGCGTAGTCGGACAGAATTCACCCCTCCACTTT

abundance: few
j_gene: TRBJ1-2
d_gene: TRBD1
v_gene: TRBV28
CDR3aa: CASSSAGQALLHGYTF
CDR3nt: TGTGCCAGCAGTTCCGCCGGACAGGCACTTTTGCATGGCTACACCTTC

abundance: NA
j_gene: TRBJ2-3
d_gene: TRBD2
v_gene: TRBV9
CDR3aa: CASSVLAGGSTDTQYF
CDR3nt: TGTGCCAGCAGCGTACTAGCGGGGGGGAGCACAGATACGCAGTATTTT

abundance: NA
j_gene: TRBJ1-3
d_gene: TRBD1
v_gene: TRBV19
CDR3aa: CASKEEGASGNTIYF
CDR3nt: TGTGCCAGTAAGGAGGAGGGGGCTTCTGGAAACACCATATATTTT

abundance: NA
j_gene: TRBJ1-2
d_gene: NA
v_gene: TRBV5-1
CDR3aa: CASSLEAGEYYGYTF
CDR3nt: TGCGCCAGCAGCTTGGAGGCAGGGGAATACTATGGCTACACCTTC

abundance: NA
j_gene: TRBJ1-3
d_gene: NA
v_gene: TRBV27
CDR3aa: CASSQDSDGNTIYF
CDR3nt: TGTGCCAGCAGCCAAGACAGCGACGGAAACACCATATATTTT

abundance: NA
j_gene: TRBJ1-5
d_gene: TRBD1
v_gene: TRBV5-6
CDR3aa: CASRPEDRTHSNQPQHF
CDR3nt: TGTGCCAGCAGGCCCGAGGACAGGACTCATAGCAATCAGCCCCAGCATTTT

abundance: NA
j_gene: TRBJ1-5
d_gene: TRBD1
v_gene: TRBV6-5
CDR3aa: CASRRLQGNNQPQHF
CDR3nt: TGTGCCAGCAGACGATTACAGGGGAATAATCAGCCCCAGCATTTT

abundance: NA
j_gene: TRBJ2-2
d_gene: TRBD2
v_gene: TRBV19
CDR3aa: CASSITSGGTGELFF
CDR3nt: TGTGCCAGTAGTATCACTAGCGGCGGTACCGGGGAGCTGTTTTTT

abundance: NA
j_gene: TRBJ1-2
d_gene: TRBD1
v_gene: TRBV2
CDR3aa: CASSAGTGSGYTF
CDR3nt: TGTGCCAGCAGTGCCGGGACAGGGTCCGGCTACACCTTC

abundance: NA
j_gene: TRBJ2-3
d_gene: TRBD2
v_gene: TRBV6-2/TRBV6-3
CDR3aa: CASSSPSGEGTDTQYF
CDR3nt: TGTGCCAGCAGTTCGCCAAGCGGGGAAGGGACAGATACGCAGTATTTT

abundance: NA
j_gene: TRBJ1-1
d_gene: NA
v_gene: TRBV19
CDR3aa: CASSIGLTGNTEAFF
CDR3nt: TGTGCCAGTAGTATTGGGCTGACAGGGAACACTGAAGCTTTCTTT

abundance: NA
j_gene: TRBJ2-2
d_gene: TRBD1
v_gene: TRBV7-6
CDR3aa: CASSTTGSFAGELFF
CDR3nt: TGTGCCAGCAGCACGACAGGGAGCTTCGCCGGGGAGCTGTTTTTT

abundance: NA
j_gene: TRBJ2-1
d_gene: NA
v_gene: TRBV27
CDR3aa: CASSGQANNEQFF
CDR3nt: TGTGCCAGCAGTGGGCAGGCAAACAATGAGCAGTTCTTC

abundance: NA
j_gene: TRBJ2-5
d_gene: TRBD2
v_gene: TRBV3-1/TRBV3-2
CDR3aa: CASSRRTSGQETQYF
CDR3nt: TGTGCCAGCAGCCGGAGGACTAGCGGCCAAGAGACCCAGTACTTC

abundance: NA
j_gene: TRBJ2-5
d_gene: NA
v_gene: TRBV4-2
CDR3aa: CASSQVAQGYGTQYF
CDR3nt: TGTGCCAGCAGCCAAGTGGCGCAGGGTTATGGGACCCAGTACTTC

abundance: NA
j_gene: TRBJ1-5
d_gene: TRBD1
v_gene: TRBV2
CDR3aa: CASSRTGGSTQPQHF
CDR3nt: TGTGCCAGCAGTAGGACAGGGGGCTCCACTCAGCCCCAGCATTTT